One and the same sample provided the 30 T cell receptor beta chains below, sequenced in a study of regulatory T cells in long-lasting Graves disease. Arm-PCR of CDR3 regions and iRepertoire HTBI primers were used to build TCR beta libraries. TCRdb re-called the multiplex PCR reads with MiXCR, one entry per CDR3 protein. The sample lists approximately 400,000 distinct CDR3 sequences; approximately 16% were seen once. Time point specified: newly diagnosed GD, antithyroid drugs for less than 3 months. The TCR library was made from RNA extracted from PBMCs. The data also belong to a second study, concerning T cells in Graves' hyperthyroidism and ophthalmopathy.

The sample here was peripheral blood mononuclear cells (PBMCs), taken at new diagnosis, from a patient treated with antithyroid drugs. These receptors originate from a woman between 40 and 55 years old with Graves disease.

This clonotype was picked up a small number of times. The chain recombines TRBV27 with TRBJ2-1; D may be TRBD2 (6 bases). V was cut by 3 bases and J by 5 bases, with 17 bases left in between. The CDR3 has 16 amino acids. CDR1 and CDR2 from the germline V gene are MNHEY and SMNVEV (reference sequence). CDR3 nucleotide sequence: TGTGCCAGCAGTTTTAGCAGGAGGGCCGGAAACAATGAGCAGTTCTTC. Its protein is CASSFSRRAGNNEQFF.

This clonotype was picked up many times. The chain employs TRBV5-5 and TRBJ1-5; no clear D gene. Germline CDR1 reads SGHKS; CDR2 reads YYEKEE (reference sequence). V was cut by 0 bases and J by 6 bases, with 10 bases left in between. This CDR3 contains 14 residues. The CDR3 is CASSLDTGGQPQHF. The CDR3 bases are TGTGCCAGCAGCTTGGATACGGGAGGTCAGCCCCAGCATTTT.

The rearrangement links TRBV11-2 to TRBJ2-3; tentative D call: TRBD2 (6 bases). Germline assignment: CDR1 SGHAT and CDR2 FQNNGV. The CDR3 is 17 residues long. V gave up 3 bases and J gave up 5 bases, with 21 bases separating them. The CDR3: CASSFPKGGGGVDTQYF. CDR3 bases: TGTGCCAGCAGCTTCCCCAAGGGAGGAGGAGGCGTAGATACGCAGTATTTT.

In its sample, this clonotype was seen many times. The rearrangement uses TRBV28 and TRBJ1-1, with unresolved D. From germline, CDR1 is MDHEN and CDR2 SYDVKM. V lost 2 bases and J lost 7, with 11 bases in between. This CDR3 comprises 13 residues. CDR3 amino acids: CASSLENTIEAFF. CDR3 DNA: TGTGCCAGCAGTTTAGAGAATACGATTGAAGCTTTCTTT.

This clonotype appeared many times. J is TRBJ2-7 and V is TRBV11-2; TRBD2 matches at 9 bases. Germline loops: CDR1 SGHAT, CDR2 FQNNGV. V was pared by 1 base and J by 4 bases, with 5 bases of the junction left unmatched. The CDR3 extends over 15 amino acids. This CDR3 reads CASSLASGEGYEQYF. The CDR3 DNA reads TGTGCCAGCAGCTTAGCTAGCGGGGAAGGTTACGAGCAGTACTTC. The whole variable domain, filled in from reference TRBV11-2 and TRBJ2-7, reads EAGVAQSPRYKIIEKRQSVAFWCNPISGHATLYWYQQILGQGPKLLIQFQNNGVVDDSQLPKDRFSAERLKGVDSTLKIQPAKLEDSAVYLCASSLASGEGYEQYFGPGTRLTVT.

V and J are TRBV5-1 and TRBJ2-5; 8 positions match TRBD1. CDR3 length equals 13 residues. V lost 1 base, J lost 5 bases, and 1 base stayed unmatched. The germline gives CDR1 SGHRS, CDR2 YFSETQ. In DNA form, the CDR3 reads TGCGCCAGCAGCTTGACAGGGGGGGAGACCCAGTACTTC. Its protein is CASSLTGGETQYF.

This clonotype was observed many times. The chain combines TRBV28 with TRBJ2-5; TRBD2 aligns across 7 bases. The length of the CDR3 is 15 residues. The junction had 10 bases not matched to a gene; V was cut back by 4 bases and J by 5 bases. Germline-derived CDR1 and CDR2 are MDHEN and SYDVKM. The CDR3 DNA reads TGTGCCAGCAGTTCGGCTAGCGGAGAGGGGGAGACCCAGTACTTC. Translation gives CASSSASGEGETQYF.

This clonotype appeared a few times. The V gene is TRBV18, the J gene TRBJ2-1, with D tentatively TRBD1 (5 bases). Per the germline V gene, CDR1 is KGHSH and CDR2 is LQKENI. CDR3 size: 12 residues. Trimming took off 6 bases at V and 9 bases at J, with 12 bases between the two ends. Written as DNA, the CDR3 is TGTGCCAGCTCCCGATATAGGGGTGAGCAGTTCTTC. This encodes CASSRYRGEQFF.

This clonotype showed up many times. This chain joins TRBV2 and TRBJ2-2; perhaps TRBD1 as D (6 bases). Germline V gene lookup returns CDR1 SNHLY and CDR2 FYNNEI. Trimming stripped 6 bases from V and 2 bases from J, with 13 bases between. The CDR3 sequence is 15 residues long. This chain's CDR3 is CASSLTGVNTGELFF. CDR3 DNA sequence: TGTGCCAGCAGCCTGACAGGAGTTAACACCGGGGAGCTGTTTTTT.

In nucleotides, the CDR3 is TGTGCCAGCAGCCAAGATCAGGTGAACACTGAAGCTTTCTTT. Translated, it gives CASSQDQVNTEAFF. The chain has TRBV4-2 and TRBJ1-1; D unresolved. Germline CDR1 LGHNA, CDR2 YNFKEQ. V lost 0 bases and J 0 bases, leaving 5 bases between the germline ends. This CDR3 spans 14 amino acids.

The chain carries TRBV28 and TRBJ2-2; 10 positions match TRBD2. Germline trimming cut 8 bases from V and 10 bases from J; bases unmatched to any gene: 10. The CDR3 has 14 residues. CDR1 is MDHEN and CDR2 is SYDVKM in the germline V gene. CDR3 amino acids: CASGRGLAVEELFF. CDR3 DNA sequence: TGTGCCAGCGGCAGAGGACTAGCGGTTGAGGAGCTGTTTTTT. Filled out from reference TRBV28 and TRBJ2-2, the complete variable domain reads DVKVTQSSRYLVKRTGEKVFLECVQDMDHENMFWYRQDPGLGLRLIYFSYDVKMKEKGDIPEGYSVSREKKERFSLILESASTNQTSMYLCASGRGLAVEELFFGEGSRLTVL.

In this sample, this clonotype turned up many times. V is TRBV24-1 and J is TRBJ2-2; D gene ambiguous. CDR1 KGHDR and CDR2 SFDVKD come from the germline V gene. V was clipped by 0 bases and J by 6 bases, with 7 bases between them. There are 14 residues in the CDR3. CDR3 sequence (DNA): TGTGCCACCAGTGATTTGCATAAGGCCGGGGAGCTGTTTTTT. It codes for CATSDLHKAGELFF.

The table lists this clonotype with a few counts. The J gene is TRBJ2-5, the V gene TRBV7-8; the D call may be TRBD1 or TRBD2 (6 bases each). The CDR3 covers 14 residues. Germline V lookup: CDR1 SGHVS, CDR2 FQNEAQ. Trimming removed 5 bases at V and 4 bases at J, with 14 bases between. CDR3 loop: CASSGGGRGETQYF. CDR3 coding DNA: TGTGCCAGCAGCGGTGGGGGGCGCGGAGAGACCCAGTACTTC.

The rearrangement joins TRBV28 to TRBJ2-5, with 13 bases identical to TRBD2. This CDR3 comprises 16 residues. With V trimmed by 5 bases and J by 4 bases, 7 bases remained unmatched. The germline CDR1 and CDR2 sequences are MDHEN and SYDVKM. As DNA, the CDR3 is TGTGCCAGCAGTCATCCGGGACTAGCGGGATCAGAGACCCAGTACTTC. Translation gives CASSHPGLAGSETQYF.

To note about this clonotype: Possible read error: a much larger clone is one base away. This chain links TRBV7-3 with TRBJ2-7; 9 bases agree with TRBD2. Germline V gives CDR1 SGHTA, CDR2 FQGTGA. CDR3 length: 17 residues. CDR3 residues: CASSLTFGGRGSCEQYF. The CDR3 coding sequence is TGTGCCAGCAGCTTAACCTTCGGCGGGAGGGGCTCCTGCGAGCAGTACTTC.

This clonotype was seen ten or more times. V and J are TRBV4-2 and TRBJ1-5; D ambiguous. Between the trimmed V and J ends, which lost 1 base and 7 bases, there was a span of 8 bases. Germline CDR1 reads LGHNA; CDR2 reads YNFKEQ. The CDR3 extends over 13 amino acids. In nucleotides, the CDR3 is TGTGCCAGCAGCCAAGTGGTTCTCCAGCCCCAGCATTTT. This translates into CASSQVVLQPQHF.

This clonotype came up many times. The V and J genes are TRBV28 and TRBJ1-6; the match to TRBD1 covers 8 bases. From germline, CDR1 is MDHEN and CDR2 SYDVKM. J lost 7 bases, V lost 6 bases, and 5 bases had no gene match. The CDR3 spans 14 residues. Here the CDR3 DNA reads TGTGCCAGCAGCTTAGGACAGGGAAATTCACCCCTCCACTTT. Protein sequence: CASSLGQGNSPLHF. Looking up the rest from reference TRBV28 and TRBJ1-6 gives the full variable domain: DVKVTQSSRYLVKRTGEKVFLECVQDMDHENMFWYRQDPGLGLRLIYFSYDVKMKEKGDIPEGYSVSREKKERFSLILESASTNQTSMYLCASSLGQGNSPLHFGNGTRLTVT.

The sample holds many counts of this clonotype. The CDR3 loop reads CASSLGLASSSYNEQFF. CDR3 nucleotides: TGTGCCAGCAGCTTGGGGCTAGCCTCGAGCTCCTACAATGAGCAGTTCTTC. The chain links TRBV11-2 to TRBJ2-1, with D perhaps given as TRBD1 or TRBD2 (5 bases each). Germline CDR1 and CDR2: SGHAT and FQNNGV. The V end lost 3 bases, the J end lost 0 bases, and 15 bases lay between the germline ends. This CDR3 contains 17 residues.

This clonotype was counted only a few times. This rearrangement joins TRBV15 to TRBJ1-1, with a tentative D call TRBD1 (6 bases). This CDR3 spans 13 amino acids. The germline CDR1 and CDR2 sequences are LNHNV and YYDKDF (reference sequence). V was pared by 7 bases and J by 3 bases, with 12 bases between. DNA for the CDR3: TGTGCCACCAAGTTAGAGGGGGACACTGAAGCTTTCTTT. As protein: CATKLEGDTEAFF.

This clonotype has a count of ten or more. CDR3 protein: CASSPSAYGYTF. Written as DNA, the CDR3 is TGTGCCAGCAGTCCGAGCGCTTATGGCTACACCTTC. The chain has TRBV6-1 and TRBJ1-2; D call uncertain. The germline V and J ends were trimmed by 5 bases and 5 bases, with 9 bases remaining between them. The CDR3 is made up of 12 amino acids. CDR1 is MNHNS, CDR2 SASEGT, per germline.

This clonotype was observed a handful of times. V usage is TRBV6-2 or TRBV6-3 and J usage is TRBJ2-3; D not resolved. The CDR3 is 14 amino acids. The V gene lost 0 bases and the J gene lost 0 bases, with 4 bases spanning the gap. CDR1 and CDR2 (germline): MNHEY, SVGEGT. In DNA form, the CDR3 reads TGTGCCAGCAGTTACTCGAGCAGCACAGATACGCAGTATTTT. Its protein product is CASSYSSSTDTQYF.

This clonotype was recorded at least ten times. This chain links TRBV7-3 with TRBJ2-2, with a possible D match to TRBD2 (5 bases). CDR3 length: 14 residues. V lost 4 bases and J 6 bases, leaving 12 bases between the germline ends. Per the germline V gene, CDR1 is SGHTA and CDR2 is FQGTGA. The CDR3 region is CASSSDYEAGELFF. The CDR3 DNA is TGTGCCAGCAGCTCCGACTATGAGGCCGGGGAGCTGTTTTTT.

This clonotype was detected many times. The genes are TRBV20-1 and TRBJ2-5; 7 nucleotides match TRBD2. V dropped 7 bases and J dropped 1; count of bases not matched to a gene: 3. The CDR3 sequence is 12 residues long. Germline loops: CDR1 DFQATT, CDR2 SNEGSKA (reference sequence). The CDR3 bases are TGCAGTGGGACTAGTGTCCAAGAGACCCAGTACTTC. Amino acid sequence: CSGTSVQETQYF.

Many counts were recorded for this clonotype. This chain connects TRBV5-6 to TRBJ1-2, with D tentatively TRBD1 (5 bases). Germline assignment: CDR1 SGHDT and CDR2 YYEEEE. The CDR3 consists of 15 residues. Trimming left V 5 bases short and J 4 bases short, with 18 bases between. The CDR3 reads CASREGRLLGYGYTF. The CDR3 DNA reads TGTGCCAGCAGAGAGGGACGGCTATTGGGCTATGGCTACACCTTC.

This clonotype was counted ten times or more. The V and J genes are TRBV11-2 and TRBJ2-3; D is ambiguous. This CDR3 comprises 15 residues. V lost 8 bases, J lost 2 bases, and 17 bases lay in between. Germline lookup yields CDR1 SGHAT and CDR2 FQNNGV. CDR3 sequence: CASGKMTFSTDTQYF. Written as DNA, the CDR3 is TGTGCCAGCGGCAAAATGACCTTTTCCACAGATACGCAGTATTTT. The variable domain in full, with the rest retrieved from reference TRBV11-2 and TRBJ2-3, is EAGVAQSPRYKIIEKRQSVAFWCNPISGHATLYWYQQILGQGPKLLIQFQNNGVVDDSQLPKDRFSAERLKGVDSTLKIQPAKLEDSAVYLCASGKMTFSTDTQYFGPGTRLTVL.

This clonotype was counted only a few times. A read error may produce the germline difference seen at one junction end. V usage is TRBV29-1 and J usage is TRBJ2-7, with D perhaps matching TRBD1 (6 bases). The CDR3 length is 14 residues. In germline, CDR1 is SQVTM, CDR2 ANQGSEA. The CDR3 sequence is CGVSGTNHLYEQYF. The DNA of the CDR3 is TGCGGCGTTTCCGGGACAAATCACCTCTACGAGCAGTACTTC.

The V gene is TRBV5-1, the J gene TRBJ2-7; 9 bases are shared with TRBD2. Looked up from germline, CDR1 is SGHRS and CDR2 is YFSETQ. Trimming took 0 bases from V and 4 from J; bases not matched to a gene: 14. The CDR3 runs to 18 residues. The CDR3 protein is CASSLAALLAGEEYEQYF. The CDR3 DNA follows: TGCGCCAGCAGCTTGGCTGCTTTATTAGCGGGAGAGGAATACGAGCAGTACTTC.

This clonotype has ten or more counts. The V and J genes are TRBV28 and TRBJ1-2; 8 bases match TRBD1. Germline trimming cut 5 bases from V and 4 bases from J; bases unmatched to any gene: 12. CDR1 and CDR2 from the germline V gene are MDHEN and SYDVKM. This CDR3 has 16 residues. CDR3 amino acids: CASSENSGTGPYGYTF. The CDR3 coding sequence is TGTGCCAGCAGTGAAAACTCCGGGACAGGTCCCTATGGCTACACCTTC.

The V call is TRBV5-1, the J call TRBJ2-1; 12 positions match TRBD1. Looked up from germline, CDR1 is SGHRS and CDR2 is YFSETQ. CDR3 size: 17 residues. With 0 bases clipped from V and 1 base from J, the junction kept 2 bases outside the gene matches. The CDR3 reads CASSLGGQGASYNEQFF. The DNA for the CDR3 is TGCGCCAGCAGCTTGGGGGGACAGGGGGCTTCCTACAATGAGCAGTTCTTC.

This clonotype was found a few times. V is TRBV25-1 and J is TRBJ1-5; D unresolved. CDR1 is MGHDK, CDR2 SYGVNS, per germline. V gave up 3 bases and J gave up 7 bases, with 13 bases separating them. This CDR3 is built from 14 residues. The CDR3 DNA is TGTGCCAGCAGTGACAGTCGGGGTTTACAGCCCCAGCATTTT. Translating gives CASSDSRGLQPQHF.